This TCR beta chain was found in a study of T cell repertoires in cytomegalovirus infection. Whole-study findings and limits: HLA-C-restricted CMV clonotypes gave the most frequent clonotype in two of eight donors.

The germline gives CDR1 SGHTA, CDR2 FQGNSA. The CDR3 has 16 amino acids. The V and J ends lost 5 bases and 4 bases, in that order; junction bases with no gene match: 9. This clonotype was seen at least ten times. The antigen is unknown. TCRdb re-called the reads through MiXCR, storing one row per CDR3 protein. The profile shows around 440,000 distinct CDR3 sequences, approximately 10% of them singletons. The sequencing sample was made of PBMCs. The chain is built from TRBV7-2 and TRBJ2-2; TRBD1 agrees at 8 bases. The TCR was taken from a human donor in good health (CMV status not recorded). Some clones in this sample may be carry-over from other donors' samples. The CDR3 DNA is TGTGCCAGCAGCCCCGGACAGGGTATCGGCACCGGGGAGCTGTTTTTT. Translated: CASSPGQGIGTGELFF.